Presented here are 21 T cell receptor beta chains from one specimen sequenced in a study of cytomegalovirus exposure and HLA in healthy donors. The PCR was carried out with 60 Vbeta primers and 13 Jbeta primers. Some clones are missing from TCRdb's copy, which holds only in-frame ones; the method was immunoSEQ multiplex PCR. The profile shows some 110,000 clones, roughly 73% of them singletons. What was sequenced was PBMCs. These receptors came from a woman aged 40 to 49 in good health and CMV-seropositive.

The chain has TRBV7-3 and TRBJ1-6, with D unclear. The CDR3 spans 15 residues. Trimming stripped 3 bases from V and 1 base from J, with 7 bases between. The germline V gene has CDR1 SGHTA and CDR2 FQGTGA. The CDR3 loop is CASSLGRSYNSPLHF. As DNA, the CDR3 is TGTGCCAGCAGCTTGGGGAGATCCTATAATTCACCCCTCCACTTT.

J is TRBJ2-7 and V is TRBV6-5; 7 bases match TRBD2. Germline lookup yields CDR1 MNHEY and CDR2 SVGAGI. CDR3 size: 14 residues. The J segment lost 0 bases and the V segment lost 4 bases, leaving 3 bases of the junction unmatched. The CDR3: CASSSGLGSYEQYF. The CDR3 nucleotides are TGTGCCAGCAGTTCAGGACTAGGCTCCTACGAGCAGTACTTC.

The V and J genes are TRBV28 and TRBJ2-2; TRBD1 might be the D (7 bases). CDR3 length equals 16 residues. Germline loops: CDR1 MDHEN, CDR2 SYDVKM. V lost 6 bases, J lost 1 base, and 15 bases lay in between. CDR3 sequence (DNA): TGTGCCAGCAGCGGGGGACAGTTCTTGAACACCGGGGAGCTGTTTTTT. This translates into CASSGGQFLNTGELFF.

The rearrangement uses TRBV6-6 and TRBJ1-6; 8 nucleotides align to TRBD1. The CDR3 spans 16 residues. Unmatched junction bases numbered 12, after V lost 5 bases and J lost 9 bases. Germline assignment: CDR1 MNHNY and CDR2 SVGAGI (reference sequence). As DNA, the CDR3 is TGTGCCAGCAGTGGACCACTCCGCAGGGGGCCTTCACCCCTCCACTTT. This translates into CASSGPLRRGPSPLHF.

CDR3 region: CAISEVPGQGSNTEAFF. CDR3 bases: TGTGCCATCAGTGAAGTCCCGGGACAGGGTTCAAACACTGAAGCTTTCTTT. This chain joins TRBV10-3 and TRBJ1-1; 9 nucleotides line up with TRBD1. Unmatched junction bases numbered 10, after V lost 3 bases and J lost 2 bases. This CDR3 is built from 17 residues. Germline CDR1 and CDR2: ENHRY and SYGVKD.

The chain combines TRBV7-2 with TRBJ2-3, with 8 bases aligning to TRBD2. The CDR3 is 16 amino acids. V gave up 1 base and J gave up 8 bases; unmatched junction bases: 11. Germline lookup yields CDR1 SGHTA and CDR2 FQGNSA. CDR3 sequence reads: CASSLVYGYGGGTQYF. CDR3 sequence (DNA): TGTGCCAGCAGCTTAGTTTACGGGTACGGGGGGGGTACGCAGTATTTT.

CDR3 amino acids: CASFTRYNEQFF. CDR3 DNA sequence: TGTGCCAGCTTTACTAGATACAATGAGCAGTTCTTC. The chain carries TRBV28 and TRBJ2-1; tentatively, D is TRBD2 (5 bases). The CDR3 has 12 amino acids. CDR1 and CDR2 from the germline V gene are MDHEN and SYDVKM. Trimming cost V 8 bases and J 4 bases, with 9 bases left between them.

This clone was counted a few times. V is TRBV6-1 and J is TRBJ1-5; D remains ambiguous. This CDR3 region has 13 residues. Trimming removed 5 bases at V and 4 bases at J, with 9 bases between. Per germline, CDR1 MNHNS and CDR2 SASEGT. CDR3 sequence reads: CASSSMRNQPQHF. CDR3 DNA: TGTGCCAGCAGTTCGATGAGGAATCAGCCCCAGCATTTT.

The V call is TRBV9, the J call TRBJ2-3; D gene unclear. In germline, CDR1 is SGDLS, CDR2 YYNGEE. The CDR3 consists of 14 residues. The V end was cut by 0 bases, the J end by 5 bases, with 10 bases between. CDR3 loop: CASSVVGDLDTQYF. DNA of the CDR3: TGTGCCAGCAGCGTAGTTGGAGACCTAGATACGCAGTATTTT.

The rearrangement uses TRBV5-7 and TRBJ2-5; D remains unclear. TRBV5-7 is marked as an open reading frame, function uncertain. This CDR3 region has 14 residues. The V end lost 1 base, the J end lost 4 bases, and 11 bases lay between the germline ends. The CDR3 DNA follows: TGTGCCAGCAGCTTGTGTTCTACCCCAGAGACCCAGTACTTC. It is translated as CASSLCSTPETQYF.

The V call is TRBV7-7, the J call TRBJ2-1; 9 bases are a match to TRBD2. The CDR3 sequence is 15 residues long. The germline gives CDR1 SSHAT, CDR2 FNYEAQ (reference sequence). V lost 1 base to trimming and J lost 4 bases; unmatched junction nucleotides: 2. CDR3 DNA: TGTGCCAGCAGCTTAGGGACTAGCGCGTACAATGAGCAGTTCTTC. Protein product: CASSLGTSAYNEQFF.

The rearrangement links TRBV11-2 to TRBJ2-3, with 7 bases aligning to TRBD1. V dropped 5 bases and J dropped 2; count of bases not matched to a gene: 13. The CDR3 runs to 17 residues. The germline gives CDR1 SGHAT, CDR2 FQNNGV. For the CDR3, the DNA is TGTGCCAGCAGCCCCCCTAATCGGACAGGCTTCACAGATACGCAGTATTTT. Amino acid sequence: CASSPPNRTGFTDTQYF.

The V call is TRBV5-1, the J call TRBJ2-1, with D unclear. This CDR3 comprises 13 residues. V gave up 5 bases and J gave up 5 bases, with 11 bases separating them. Germline-derived CDR1 and CDR2 are SGHRS and YFSETQ. Here the CDR3 reads CASRPLGNNEQFF. In nucleotides, the CDR3 is TGCGCCAGCAGGCCATTGGGCAACAATGAGCAGTTCTTC. The whole variable domain, remainder taken from reference TRBV5-1 and TRBJ2-1, is KAGVTQTPRYLIKTRGQQVTLSCSPISGHRSVSWYQQTPGQGLQFLFEYFSETQRNKGNFPGRFSGRQFSNSRSEMNVSTLELGDSALYLCASRPLGNNEQFFGPGTRLTVL.

This clone was seen a single time. The chain has TRBV5-1 and TRBJ1-1; a possible D gene is TRBD1 (6 bases). The V and J ends lost 5 bases and 0 bases respectively, with 17 bases between them. This CDR3 contains 16 residues. The germline V gene encodes CDR1 SGHRS and CDR2 YFSETQ. For the CDR3, the DNA is TGCGCCAGCAGGATAAGGGCGACAGGACTGAACACTGAAGCTTTCTTT. Its protein product is CASRIRATGLNTEAFF.

The chain couples TRBV29-1 to TRBJ1-2; the D gene is possibly TRBD1 (5 bases). V shed 0 bases and J shed 4 bases, with 24 bases lying between them. Germline CDR1 and CDR2: SQVTM and ANQGSEA. The CDR3 runs to 18 residues. The chain's CDR3 is CSVEDLGQGSPIIYGYTF. The CDR3, as DNA: TGCAGCGTTGAAGATCTTGGGCAGGGTTCCCCTATTATCTATGGCTACACCTTC.

The chain combines TRBV4-2 with TRBJ2-1, with TRBD2 matching 11 bases. The germline V gene has CDR1 LGHNA and CDR2 YNFKEQ. Trimming removed 6 bases from V and 3 bases from J; junction bases left unmatched: 1. The CDR3 runs 14 residues. This CDR3 is CASRLAGDYNEQFF. The CDR3 DNA follows: TGTGCCAGCAGACTAGCGGGAGACTACAATGAGCAGTTCTTC.

The V and J genes are TRBV13 and TRBJ2-1; D ambiguous. Trimming shortened V by 4 bases and J by 5 bases, and 12 bases separated the two germline ends. Germline V lookup: CDR1 PRHDT, CDR2 FYEKMQ (reference sequence). This CDR3 has 14 amino acids. CDR3: CASSSAVAHNEQFF. CDR3 DNA sequence: TGTGCCAGCAGCTCCGCTGTAGCCCACAATGAGCAGTTCTTC.

The chain is built from TRBV7-8 and TRBJ2-1, with D possibly TRBD1 on 5 matching bases. This CDR3 is 14 amino acids long. Deletions cut 2 bases from V and 14 bases from J, with 19 bases between. Germline V gene lookup returns CDR1 SGHVS and CDR2 FQNEAQ. The DNA of the CDR3 is TGTGCCAGCAGCTTATTGGCAGGGCTATCTGGAAAGTTCTTC. This sequence encodes CASSLLAGLSGKFF.

The sample holds a few counts of this clone. V is TRBV4-3 and J is TRBJ2-5, with D possibly TRBD2 on 5 matching bases. This CDR3 region has 15 residues. The ends were cut back, 3 bases at V and 5 bases at J, with 16 bases in the middle. CDR1 is LGHNA, CDR2 YSLEER, per germline. CDR3 sequence: CASSQASGKPETQYF. The DNA of the CDR3 is TGCGCCAGCAGCCAGGCAAGCGGAAAACCGGAGACCCAGTACTTC.

The V gene is TRBV7-8, the J gene TRBJ1-1; 7 positions match TRBD1. Germline V gene lookup returns CDR1 SGHVS and CDR2 FQNEAQ. V dropped 5 bases and J dropped 1; count of bases not matched to a gene: 7. The CDR3 has 15 amino acids. CDR3 residues: CASSPRQGRNTEAFF. DNA for the CDR3: TGTGCCAGCAGCCCACGACAGGGAAGGAACACTGAAGCTTTCTTT.

V usage is TRBV2 and J usage is TRBJ1-4; possible D gene TRBD1, 6 bases. This CDR3 is built from 14 residues. Per germline, CDR1 SNHLY and CDR2 FYNNEI. Trimming removed 6 bases from V and 10 bases from J, with 18 bases in between. The CDR3 sequence: CASRLTGQQGKLFF. CDR3 coding DNA: TGTGCCAGCAGGCTGACAGGCCAACAGGGAAAACTGTTTTTT.